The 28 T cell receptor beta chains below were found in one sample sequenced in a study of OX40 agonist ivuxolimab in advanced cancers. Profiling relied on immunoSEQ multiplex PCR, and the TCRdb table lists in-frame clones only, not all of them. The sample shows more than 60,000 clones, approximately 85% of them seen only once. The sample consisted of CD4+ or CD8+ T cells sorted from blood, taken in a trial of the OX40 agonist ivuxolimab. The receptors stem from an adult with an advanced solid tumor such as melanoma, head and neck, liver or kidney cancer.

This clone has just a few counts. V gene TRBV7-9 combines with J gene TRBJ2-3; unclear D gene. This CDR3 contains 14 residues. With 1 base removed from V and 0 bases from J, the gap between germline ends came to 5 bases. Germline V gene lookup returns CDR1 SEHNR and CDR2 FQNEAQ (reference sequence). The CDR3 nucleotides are TGTGCCAGCAGCTTAGGTCTTAGCACAGATACGCAGTATTTT. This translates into CASSLGLSTDTQYF.

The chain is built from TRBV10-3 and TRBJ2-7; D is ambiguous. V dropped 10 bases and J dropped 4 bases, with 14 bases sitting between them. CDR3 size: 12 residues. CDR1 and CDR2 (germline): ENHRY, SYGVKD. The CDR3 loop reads CATSLEKYEQYF. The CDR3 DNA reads TGTGCCACATCATTGGAGAAATACGAGCAGTACTTC.

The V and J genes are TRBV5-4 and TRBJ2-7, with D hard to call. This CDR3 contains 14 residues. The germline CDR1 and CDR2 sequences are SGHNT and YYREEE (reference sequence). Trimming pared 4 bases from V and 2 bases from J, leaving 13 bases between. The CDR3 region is CASSHMGNPYEQYF. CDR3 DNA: TGTGCCAGCAGCCATATGGGCAATCCCTACGAGCAGTACTTC.

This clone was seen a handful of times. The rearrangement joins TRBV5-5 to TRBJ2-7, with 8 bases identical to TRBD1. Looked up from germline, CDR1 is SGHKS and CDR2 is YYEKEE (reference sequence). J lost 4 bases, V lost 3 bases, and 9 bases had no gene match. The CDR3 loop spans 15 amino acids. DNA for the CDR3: TGTGCCAGCAGCTCCATGGACAGGGTTATATACGAGCAGTACTTC. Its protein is CASSSMDRVIYEQYF. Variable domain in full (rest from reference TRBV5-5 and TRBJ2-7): DAGVTQSPTHLIKTRGQQVTLRCSPISGHKSVSWYQQVLGQGPQFIFQYYEKEERGRGNFPDRFSARQFPNYSSELNVNALLLGDSALYLCASSSMDRVIYEQYFGPGTRLTVT.

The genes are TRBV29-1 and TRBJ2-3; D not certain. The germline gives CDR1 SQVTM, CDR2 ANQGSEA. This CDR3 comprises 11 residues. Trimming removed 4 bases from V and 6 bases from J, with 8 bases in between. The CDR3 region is CSVGVRDTQYF. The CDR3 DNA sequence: TGCAGCGTTGGGGTACGGGATACGCAGTATTTT.

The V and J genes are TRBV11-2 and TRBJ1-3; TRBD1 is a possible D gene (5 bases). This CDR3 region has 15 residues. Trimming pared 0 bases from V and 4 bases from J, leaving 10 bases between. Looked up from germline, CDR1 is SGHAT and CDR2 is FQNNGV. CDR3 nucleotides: TGTGCCAGCAGCTTAGAGGCAGGGAGGGGAAACACCATATATTTT. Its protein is CASSLEAGRGNTIYF.

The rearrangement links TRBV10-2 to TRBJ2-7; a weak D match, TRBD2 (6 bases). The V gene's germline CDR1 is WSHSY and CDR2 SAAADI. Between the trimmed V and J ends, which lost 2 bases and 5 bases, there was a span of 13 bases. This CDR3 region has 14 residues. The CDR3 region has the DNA TGCGCCAGCAGTGAGACGGGTGGAGGGCACGAGCAGTACTTC. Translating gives CASSETGGGHEQYF.

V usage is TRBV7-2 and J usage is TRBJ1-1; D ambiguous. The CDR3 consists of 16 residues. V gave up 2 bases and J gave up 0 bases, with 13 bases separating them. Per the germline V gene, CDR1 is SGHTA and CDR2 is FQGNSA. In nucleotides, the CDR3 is TGTGCCAGCAGCTTAAGGCGGGGAGGCGTGAACACTGAAGCTTTCTTT. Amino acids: CASSLRRGGVNTEAFF.

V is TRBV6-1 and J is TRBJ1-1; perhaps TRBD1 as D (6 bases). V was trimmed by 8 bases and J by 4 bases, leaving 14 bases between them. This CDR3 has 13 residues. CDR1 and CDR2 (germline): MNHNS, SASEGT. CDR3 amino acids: CASSQGSVTEAFF. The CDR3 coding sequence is TGTGCCAGCTCCCAGGGGTCGGTCACTGAAGCTTTCTTT.

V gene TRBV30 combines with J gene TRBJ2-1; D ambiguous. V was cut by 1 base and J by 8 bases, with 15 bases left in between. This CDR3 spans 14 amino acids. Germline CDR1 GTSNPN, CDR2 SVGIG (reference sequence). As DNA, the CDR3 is TGTGCCTGGAGTGCCCTAACACTCCTGGATGAGCAGTTCTTC. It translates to CAWSALTLLDEQFF.

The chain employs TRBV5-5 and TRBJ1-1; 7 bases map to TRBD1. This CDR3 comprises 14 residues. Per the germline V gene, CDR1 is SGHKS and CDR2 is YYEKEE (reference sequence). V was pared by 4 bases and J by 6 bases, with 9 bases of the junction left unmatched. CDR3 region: CASSPGRQGAEAFF. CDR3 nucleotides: TGTGCCAGCAGCCCGGGTAGGCAGGGGGCTGAAGCTTTCTTT.

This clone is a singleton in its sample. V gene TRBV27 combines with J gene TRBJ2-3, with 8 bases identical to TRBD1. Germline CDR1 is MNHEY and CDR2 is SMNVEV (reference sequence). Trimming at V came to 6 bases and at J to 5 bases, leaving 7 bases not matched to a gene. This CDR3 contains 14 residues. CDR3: CASRPTRGRDTQYF. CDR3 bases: TGTGCCAGCAGGCCCACCAGGGGGCGAGATACGCAGTATTTT.

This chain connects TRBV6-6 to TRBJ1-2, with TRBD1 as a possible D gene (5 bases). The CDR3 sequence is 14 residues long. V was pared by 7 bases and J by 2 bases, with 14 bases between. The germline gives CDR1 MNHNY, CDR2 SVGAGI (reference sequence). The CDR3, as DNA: TGTGCCAGCAACTACGGGGCCTTCAACTATGGCTACACCTTC. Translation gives CASNYGAFNYGYTF.

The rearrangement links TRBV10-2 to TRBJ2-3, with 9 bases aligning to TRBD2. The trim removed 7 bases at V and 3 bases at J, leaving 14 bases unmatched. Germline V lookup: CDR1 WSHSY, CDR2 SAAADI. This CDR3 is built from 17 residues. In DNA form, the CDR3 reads TGCGCCAGCACCGCTGCCCGGACTAGCGTGTGGACAGATACGCAGTATTTT. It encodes CASTAARTSVWTDTQYF.

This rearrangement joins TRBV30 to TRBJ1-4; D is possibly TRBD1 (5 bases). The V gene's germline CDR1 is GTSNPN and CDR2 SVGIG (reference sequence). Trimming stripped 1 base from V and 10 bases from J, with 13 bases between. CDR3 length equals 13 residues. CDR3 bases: TGTGCCTGGAGTGGCCGGGACCTGGGAAAACTGTTTTTT. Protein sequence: CAWSGRDLGKLFF. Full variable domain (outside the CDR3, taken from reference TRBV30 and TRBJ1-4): SQTIHQWPATLVQPVGSPLSLECTVEGTSNPNLYWYRQAAGRGLQLLFYSVGIGQISSEVPQNLSASRPQDRQFILSSKKLLLSDSGFYLCAWSGRDLGKLFFGSGTQLSVL.

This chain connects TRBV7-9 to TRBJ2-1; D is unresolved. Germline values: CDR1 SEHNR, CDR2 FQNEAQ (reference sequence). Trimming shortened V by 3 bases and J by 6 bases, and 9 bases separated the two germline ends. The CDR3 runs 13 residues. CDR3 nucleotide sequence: TGTGCCAGCAGCTTTGGCCGAATCAATGAGCAGTTCTTC. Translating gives CASSFGRINEQFF.

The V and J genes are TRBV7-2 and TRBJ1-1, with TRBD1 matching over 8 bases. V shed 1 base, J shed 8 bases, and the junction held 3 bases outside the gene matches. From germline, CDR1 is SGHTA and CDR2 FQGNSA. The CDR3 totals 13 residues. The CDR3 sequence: CASSLVWTGEAFF. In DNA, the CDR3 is TGTGCCAGCAGCTTAGTGTGGACAGGGGAAGCTTTCTTT.

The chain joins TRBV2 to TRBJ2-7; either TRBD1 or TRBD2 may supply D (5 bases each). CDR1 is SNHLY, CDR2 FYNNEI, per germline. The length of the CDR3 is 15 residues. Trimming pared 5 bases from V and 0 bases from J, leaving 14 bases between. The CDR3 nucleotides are TGTGCCAGCAGTCTGGACCGGGGCCTCTCCTACGAGCAGTACTTC. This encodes CASSLDRGLSYEQYF. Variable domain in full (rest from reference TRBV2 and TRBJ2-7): EPEVTQTPSHQVTQMGQEVILRCVPISNHLYFYWYRQILGQKVEFLVSFYNNEISEKSEIFDDQFSVERPDGSNFTLKIRSTKLEDSAMYFCASSLDRGLSYEQYFGPGTRLTVT.

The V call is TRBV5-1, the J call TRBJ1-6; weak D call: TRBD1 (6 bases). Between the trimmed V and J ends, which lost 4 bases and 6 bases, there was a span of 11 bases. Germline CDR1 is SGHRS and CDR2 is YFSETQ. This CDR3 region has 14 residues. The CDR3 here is CASSQPDSNSPLHF. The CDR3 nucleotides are TGCGCCAGCAGCCAACCGGACAGTAATTCACCCCTCCACTTT.

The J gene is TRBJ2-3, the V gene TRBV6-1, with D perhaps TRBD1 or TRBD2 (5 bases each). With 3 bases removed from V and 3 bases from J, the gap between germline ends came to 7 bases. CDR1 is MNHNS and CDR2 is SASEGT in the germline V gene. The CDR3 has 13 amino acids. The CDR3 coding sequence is TGTGCCAGCAGTGATTGGGGGACAGATACGCAGTATTTT. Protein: CASSDWGTDTQYF.

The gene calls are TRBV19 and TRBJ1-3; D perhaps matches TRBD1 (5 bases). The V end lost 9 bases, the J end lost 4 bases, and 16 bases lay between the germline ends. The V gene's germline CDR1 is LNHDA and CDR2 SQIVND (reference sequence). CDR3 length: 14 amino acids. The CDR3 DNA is TGTGCCAGCAGAATGACAGAGGCGGGAAACACCATATATTTT. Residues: CASRMTEAGNTIYF.

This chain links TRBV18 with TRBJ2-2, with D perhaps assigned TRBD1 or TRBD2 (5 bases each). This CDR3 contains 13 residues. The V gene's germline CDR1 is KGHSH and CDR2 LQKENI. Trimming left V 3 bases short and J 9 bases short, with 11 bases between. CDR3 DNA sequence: TGTGCCAGCTCACCGGCTCGGGACCGGGAGCTGTTTTTT. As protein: CASSPARDRELFF.

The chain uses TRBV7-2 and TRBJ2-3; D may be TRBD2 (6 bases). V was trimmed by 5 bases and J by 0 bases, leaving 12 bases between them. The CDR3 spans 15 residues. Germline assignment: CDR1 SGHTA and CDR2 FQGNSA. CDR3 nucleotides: TGTGCCAGCAGCCGATCTAGCGTTAGCACAGATACGCAGTATTTT. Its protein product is CASSRSSVSTDTQYF.

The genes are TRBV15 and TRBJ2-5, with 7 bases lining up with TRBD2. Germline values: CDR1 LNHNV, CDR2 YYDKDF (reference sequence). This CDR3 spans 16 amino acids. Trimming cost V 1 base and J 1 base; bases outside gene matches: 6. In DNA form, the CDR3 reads TGTGCCACCAGCAGAGTGGGAGGGCTGGCCCAAGAGACCCAGTACTTC. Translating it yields CATSRVGGLAQETQYF.

CDR3 sequence: CASSRGPLLEQFF. The CDR3 DNA follows: TGTGCCAGCAGCCGAGGCCCACTCCTTGAGCAGTTCTTC. The chain couples TRBV11-2 to TRBJ2-1; D is unclear. CDR3 size: 13 residues. CDR1 and CDR2 (germline): SGHAT, FQNNGV. Trimming shortened V by 5 bases and J by 9 bases, and 14 bases separated the two germline ends.

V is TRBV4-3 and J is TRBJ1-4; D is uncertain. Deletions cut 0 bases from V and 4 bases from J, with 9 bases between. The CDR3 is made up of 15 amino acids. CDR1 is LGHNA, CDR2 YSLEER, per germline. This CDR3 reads CASSQDYRDNEKLFF. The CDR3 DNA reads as TGCGCCAGCAGCCAAGATTATAGGGATAATGAAAAACTGTTTTTT.

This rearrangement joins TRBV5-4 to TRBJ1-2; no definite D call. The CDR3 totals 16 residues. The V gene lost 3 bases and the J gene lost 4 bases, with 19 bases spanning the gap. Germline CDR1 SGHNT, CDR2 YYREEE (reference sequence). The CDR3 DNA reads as TGTGCCAGCAGCTCTCCGACAATCGCAGCCGGCTATGGCTACACCTTC. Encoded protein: CASSSPTIAAGYGYTF.

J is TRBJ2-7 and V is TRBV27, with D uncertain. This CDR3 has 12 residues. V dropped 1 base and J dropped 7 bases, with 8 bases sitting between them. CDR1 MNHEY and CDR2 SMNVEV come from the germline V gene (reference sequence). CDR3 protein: CASSLWGAEQYF. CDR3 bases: TGTGCCAGCAGTTTATGGGGTGCGGAGCAGTACTTC.